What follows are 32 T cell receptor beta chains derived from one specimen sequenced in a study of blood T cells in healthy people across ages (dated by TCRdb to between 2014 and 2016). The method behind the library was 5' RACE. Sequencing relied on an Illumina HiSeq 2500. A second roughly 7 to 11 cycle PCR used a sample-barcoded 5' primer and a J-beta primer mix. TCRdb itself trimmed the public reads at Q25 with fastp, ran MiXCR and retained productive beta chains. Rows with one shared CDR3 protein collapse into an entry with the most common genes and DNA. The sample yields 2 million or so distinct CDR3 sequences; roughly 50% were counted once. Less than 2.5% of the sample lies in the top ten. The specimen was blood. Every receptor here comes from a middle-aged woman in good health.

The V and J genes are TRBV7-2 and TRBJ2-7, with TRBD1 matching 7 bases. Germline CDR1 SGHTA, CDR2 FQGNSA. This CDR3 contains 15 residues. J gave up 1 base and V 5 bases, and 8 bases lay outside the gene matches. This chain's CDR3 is CASSHPGQPSYEQYF. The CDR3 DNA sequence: TGTGCCAGCAGCCATCCGGGACAGCCGTCCTACGAGCAGTACTTC.

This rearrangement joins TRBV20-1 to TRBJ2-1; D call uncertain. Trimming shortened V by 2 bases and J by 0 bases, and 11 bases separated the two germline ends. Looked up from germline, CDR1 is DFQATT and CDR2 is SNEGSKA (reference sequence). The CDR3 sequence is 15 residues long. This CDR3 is CSARSPGSSYNEQFF. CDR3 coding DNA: TGCAGTGCTAGATCCCCCGGGTCCTCCTACAATGAGCAGTTCTTC.

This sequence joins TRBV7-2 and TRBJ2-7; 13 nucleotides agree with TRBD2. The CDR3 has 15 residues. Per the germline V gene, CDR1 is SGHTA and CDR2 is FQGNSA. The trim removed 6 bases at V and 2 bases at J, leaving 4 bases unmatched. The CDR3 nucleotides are TGTGCCAGCAGGACACTAGCGGGGGGGACCTACGAGCAGTACTTC. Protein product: CASRTLAGGTYEQYF.

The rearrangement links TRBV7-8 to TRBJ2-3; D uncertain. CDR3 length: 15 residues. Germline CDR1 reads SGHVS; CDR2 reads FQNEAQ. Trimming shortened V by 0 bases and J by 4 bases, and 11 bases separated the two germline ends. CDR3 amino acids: CASSLAVYQADTQYF. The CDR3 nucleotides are TGTGCCAGCAGCTTAGCGGTATACCAGGCAGATACGCAGTATTTT.

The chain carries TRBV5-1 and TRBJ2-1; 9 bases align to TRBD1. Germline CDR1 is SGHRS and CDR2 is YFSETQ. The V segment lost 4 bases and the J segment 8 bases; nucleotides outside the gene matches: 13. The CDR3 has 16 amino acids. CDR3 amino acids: CASSHITGTGLDEQFF. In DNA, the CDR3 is TGCGCCAGCAGCCATATAACCGGGACAGGGTTGGATGAGCAGTTCTTC.

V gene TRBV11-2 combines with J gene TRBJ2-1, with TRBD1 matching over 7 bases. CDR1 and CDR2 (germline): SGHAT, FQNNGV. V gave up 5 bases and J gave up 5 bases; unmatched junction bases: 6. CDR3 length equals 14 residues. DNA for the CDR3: TGTGCCAGCAGCGAAGGACAGGTCCACAATGAGCAGTTCTTC. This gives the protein CASSEGQVHNEQFF. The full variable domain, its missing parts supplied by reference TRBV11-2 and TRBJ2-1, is EAGVAQSPRYKIIEKRQSVAFWCNPISGHATLYWYQQILGQGPKLLIQFQNNGVVDDSQLPKDRFSAERLKGVDSTLKIQPAKLEDSAVYLCASSEGQVHNEQFFGPGTRLTVL.

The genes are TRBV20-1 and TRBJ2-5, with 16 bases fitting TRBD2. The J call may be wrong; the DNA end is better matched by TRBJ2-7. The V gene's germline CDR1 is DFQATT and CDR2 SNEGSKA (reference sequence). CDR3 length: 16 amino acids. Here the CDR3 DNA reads TGCAGTGCTGCCTCCGGGACTAGCGGGGGGGCCCACGAGCAGTACTTC. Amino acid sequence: CSAASGTSGGAHEQYF.

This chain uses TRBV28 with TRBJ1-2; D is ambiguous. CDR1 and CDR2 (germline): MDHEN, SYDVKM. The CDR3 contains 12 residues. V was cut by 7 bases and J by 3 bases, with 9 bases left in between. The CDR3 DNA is TGTGCCAGCACCACGCAGGACTATGGCTACACCTTC. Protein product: CASTTQDYGYTF.

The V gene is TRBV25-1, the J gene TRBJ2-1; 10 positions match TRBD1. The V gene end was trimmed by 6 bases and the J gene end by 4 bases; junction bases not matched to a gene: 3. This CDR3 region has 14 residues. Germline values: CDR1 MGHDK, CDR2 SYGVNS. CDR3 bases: TGTGCCAGCAGAAGGACAGGGGGGTACAATGAGCAGTTCTTC. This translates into CASRRTGGYNEQFF.

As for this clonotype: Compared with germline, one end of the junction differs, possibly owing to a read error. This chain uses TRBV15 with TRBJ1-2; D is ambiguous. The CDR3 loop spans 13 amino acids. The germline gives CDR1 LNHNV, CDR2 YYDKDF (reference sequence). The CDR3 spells CATSREQNYGYTF. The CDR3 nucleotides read TGCGCCACCAGCAGAGAACAGAACTATGGCTACACCTTC.

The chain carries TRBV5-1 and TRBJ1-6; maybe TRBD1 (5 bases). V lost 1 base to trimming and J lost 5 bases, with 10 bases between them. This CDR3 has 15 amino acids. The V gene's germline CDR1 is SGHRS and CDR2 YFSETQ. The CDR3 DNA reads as TGCGCCAGCAGCTTGACCGGGGCGAATAATTCACCCCTCCACTTT. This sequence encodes CASSLTGANNSPLHF.

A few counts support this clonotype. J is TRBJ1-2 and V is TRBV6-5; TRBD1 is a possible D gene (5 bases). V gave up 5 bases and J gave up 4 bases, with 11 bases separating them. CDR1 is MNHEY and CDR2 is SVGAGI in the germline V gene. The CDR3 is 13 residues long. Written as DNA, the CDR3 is TGTGCCAGCAGTCCTAGACAGACCTATGGCTACACCTTC. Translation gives CASSPRQTYGYTF.

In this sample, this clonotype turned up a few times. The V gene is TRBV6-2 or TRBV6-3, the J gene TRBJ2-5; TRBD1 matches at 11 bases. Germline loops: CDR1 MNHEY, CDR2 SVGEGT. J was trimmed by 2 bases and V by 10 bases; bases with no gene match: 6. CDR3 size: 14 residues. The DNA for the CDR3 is TGTGCCATCACCTGGGACAGGGGGCAAGAGACCCAGTACTTC. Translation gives CAITWDRGQETQYF.

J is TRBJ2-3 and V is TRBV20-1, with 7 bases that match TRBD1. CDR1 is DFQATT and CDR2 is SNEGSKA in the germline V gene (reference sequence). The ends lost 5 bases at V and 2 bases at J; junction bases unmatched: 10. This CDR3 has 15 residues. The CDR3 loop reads CSAGQVEGHTDTQYF. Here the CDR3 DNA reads TGCAGTGCTGGACAGGTAGAGGGACACACAGATACGCAGTATTTT.

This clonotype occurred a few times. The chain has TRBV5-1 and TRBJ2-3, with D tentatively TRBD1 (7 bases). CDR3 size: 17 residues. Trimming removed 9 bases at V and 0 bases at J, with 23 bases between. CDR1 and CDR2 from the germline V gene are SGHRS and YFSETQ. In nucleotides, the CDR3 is TGCGCCACCAAACCAGGGGGAGGACAGCCTAGCACAGATACGCAGTATTTT. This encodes CATKPGGGQPSTDTQYF.

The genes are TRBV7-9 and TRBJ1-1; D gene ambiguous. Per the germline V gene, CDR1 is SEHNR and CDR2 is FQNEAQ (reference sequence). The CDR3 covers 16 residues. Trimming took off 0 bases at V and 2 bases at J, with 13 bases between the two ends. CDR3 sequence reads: CASSLAIGKGNTEAFF. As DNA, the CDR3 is TGTGCCAGCAGCTTAGCGATCGGCAAGGGTAACACTGAAGCTTTCTTT. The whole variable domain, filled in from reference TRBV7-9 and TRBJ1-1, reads DTGVSQNPRHKITKRGQNVTFRCDPISEHNRLYWYRQTLGQGPEFLTYFQNEAQLEKSRLLSDRFSAERPKGSFSTLEIQRTEQGDSAMYLCASSLAIGKGNTEAFFGQGTRLTVV.

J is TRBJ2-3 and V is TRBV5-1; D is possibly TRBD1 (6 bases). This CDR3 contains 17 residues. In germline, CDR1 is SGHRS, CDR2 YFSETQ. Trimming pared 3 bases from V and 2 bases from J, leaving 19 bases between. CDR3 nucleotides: TGCGCCAGCAGCTCAAGAACAGGGAGCTCCGACACAGATACGCAGTATTTT. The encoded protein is CASSSRTGSSDTDTQYF. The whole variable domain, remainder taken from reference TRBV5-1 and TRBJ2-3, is KAGVTQTPRYLIKTRGQQVTLSCSPISGHRSVSWYQQTPGQGLQFLFEYFSETQRNKGNFPGRFSGRQFSNSRSEMNVSTLELGDSALYLCASSSRTGSSDTDTQYFGPGTRLTVL.

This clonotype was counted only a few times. The CDR3 spells CASRLPYGRPLMYF. In DNA, the CDR3 is TGTGCCAGCAGATTACCTTATGGGAGGCCCCTAATGTACTTC. The chain couples TRBV11-2 to TRBJ2-7, with D perhaps TRBD2 (6 bases). The CDR3 extends over 14 amino acids. V shed 6 bases and J shed 12 bases, with 24 bases lying between them. Germline V gene lookup returns CDR1 SGHAT and CDR2 FQNNGV.

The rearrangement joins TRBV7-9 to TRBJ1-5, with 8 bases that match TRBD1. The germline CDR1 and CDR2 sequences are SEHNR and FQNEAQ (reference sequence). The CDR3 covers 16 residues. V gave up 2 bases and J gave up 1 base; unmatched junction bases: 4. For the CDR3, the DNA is TGTGCCAGCAGCTTAACTACAGGGGGGAGCAATCAGCCCCAGCATTTT. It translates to CASSLTTGGSNQPQHF.

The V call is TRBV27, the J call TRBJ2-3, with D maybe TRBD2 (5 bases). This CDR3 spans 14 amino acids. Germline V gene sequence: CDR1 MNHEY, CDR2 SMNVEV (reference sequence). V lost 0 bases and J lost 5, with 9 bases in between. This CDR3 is CASSLSVGRDTQYF. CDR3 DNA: TGTGCCAGCAGTTTATCGGTAGGGAGAGATACGCAGTATTTT.

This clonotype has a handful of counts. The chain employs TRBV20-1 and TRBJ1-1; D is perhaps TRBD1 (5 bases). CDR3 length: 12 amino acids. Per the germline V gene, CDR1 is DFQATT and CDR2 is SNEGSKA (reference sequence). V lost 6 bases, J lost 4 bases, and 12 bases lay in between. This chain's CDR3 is CSAPGRATEAFF. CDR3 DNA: TGCAGTGCCCCGGGCAGGGCCACTGAAGCTTTCTTT.

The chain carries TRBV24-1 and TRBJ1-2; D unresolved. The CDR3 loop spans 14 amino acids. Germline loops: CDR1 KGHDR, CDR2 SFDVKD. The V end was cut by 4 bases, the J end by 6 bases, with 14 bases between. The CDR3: CATSDPRTGHGYTF. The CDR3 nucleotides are TGTGCCACCAGTGACCCCCGGACGGGCCATGGCTACACCTTC.

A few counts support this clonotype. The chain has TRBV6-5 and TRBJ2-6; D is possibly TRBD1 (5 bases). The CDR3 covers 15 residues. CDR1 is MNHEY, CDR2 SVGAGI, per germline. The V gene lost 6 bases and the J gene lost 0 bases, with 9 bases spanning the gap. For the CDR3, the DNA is TGTGCCAGCAGACCCGACAGCTCTGGGGCCAACGTCCTGACTTTC. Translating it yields CASRPDSSGANVLTF.

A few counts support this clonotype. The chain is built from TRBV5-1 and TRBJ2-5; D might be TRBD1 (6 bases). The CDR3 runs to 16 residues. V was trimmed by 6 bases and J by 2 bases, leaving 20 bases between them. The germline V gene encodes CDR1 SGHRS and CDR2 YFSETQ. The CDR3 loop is CASTWGTGWEQETQYF. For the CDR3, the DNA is TGCGCCAGCACTTGGGGAACAGGGTGGGAGCAAGAGACCCAGTACTTC.

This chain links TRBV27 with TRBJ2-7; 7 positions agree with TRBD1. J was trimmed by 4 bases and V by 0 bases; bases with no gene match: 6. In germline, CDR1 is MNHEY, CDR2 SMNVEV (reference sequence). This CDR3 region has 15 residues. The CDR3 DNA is TGTGCCAGCAGTTTATCTCCAAGGGGGCTATACGAGCAGTACTTC. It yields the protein CASSLSPRGLYEQYF.

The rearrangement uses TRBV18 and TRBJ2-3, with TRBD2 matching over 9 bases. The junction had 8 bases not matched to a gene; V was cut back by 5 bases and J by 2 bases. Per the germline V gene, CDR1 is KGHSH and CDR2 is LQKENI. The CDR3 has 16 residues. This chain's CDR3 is CASSGRLADITDTQYF. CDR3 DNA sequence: TGTGCCAGCTCAGGAAGACTAGCGGACATCACAGATACGCAGTATTTT.

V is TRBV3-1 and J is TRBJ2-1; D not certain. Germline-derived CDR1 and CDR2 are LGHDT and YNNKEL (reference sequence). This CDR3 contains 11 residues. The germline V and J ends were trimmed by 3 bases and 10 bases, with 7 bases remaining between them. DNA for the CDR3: TGTGCCAGCAGCCATATTGAAGAGCAGTTCTTC. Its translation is CASSHIEEQFF.

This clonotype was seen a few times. The DNA of the CDR3 is TGCGCCAGCAGCTCAGACCCGGGACGGGTAGAAGAGACCCAGTACTTC. It encodes CASSSDPGRVEETQYF. V and J are TRBV5-1 and TRBJ2-5; D may correspond to TRBD1 or TRBD2 (5 bases each). The CDR3 spans 16 residues. The germline V gene encodes CDR1 SGHRS and CDR2 YFSETQ. Trimming removed 3 bases from V and 3 bases from J, with 18 bases in between.

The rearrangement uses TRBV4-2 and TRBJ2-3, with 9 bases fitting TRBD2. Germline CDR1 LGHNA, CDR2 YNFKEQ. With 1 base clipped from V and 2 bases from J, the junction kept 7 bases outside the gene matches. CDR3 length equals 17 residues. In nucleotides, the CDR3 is TGTGCCAGCAGCCAAGGCCTAGCGGGGACTAACACAGATACGCAGTATTTT. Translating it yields CASSQGLAGTNTDTQYF.

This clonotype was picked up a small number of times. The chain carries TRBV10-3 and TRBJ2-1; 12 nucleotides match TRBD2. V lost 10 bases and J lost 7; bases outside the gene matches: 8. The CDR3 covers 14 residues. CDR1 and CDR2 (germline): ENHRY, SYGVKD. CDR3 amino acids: CASGGTSGFNEQFF. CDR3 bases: TGTGCCAGCGGGGGGACTAGCGGGTTTAATGAGCAGTTCTTC.

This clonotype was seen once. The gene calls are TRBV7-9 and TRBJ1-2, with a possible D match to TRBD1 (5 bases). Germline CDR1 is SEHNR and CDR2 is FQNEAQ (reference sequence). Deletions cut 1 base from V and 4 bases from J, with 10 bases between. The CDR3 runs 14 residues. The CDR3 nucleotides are TGTGCCAGCAGCTTAGGTTTCCAGGGCTATGGCTACACCTTC. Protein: CASSLGFQGYGYTF.

CDR3 DNA sequence: TGTGCCAGCAGCCCTACAGGGCCTGGTGGCTACACCTTC. Protein product: CASSPTGPGGYTF. V usage is TRBV7-9 and J usage is TRBJ1-2, with a tentative D call TRBD1 (6 bases). The CDR3 loop spans 13 amino acids. The V gene lost 5 bases and the J gene lost 7 bases, with 14 bases spanning the gap. The germline CDR1 and CDR2 sequences are SEHNR and FQNEAQ (reference sequence).